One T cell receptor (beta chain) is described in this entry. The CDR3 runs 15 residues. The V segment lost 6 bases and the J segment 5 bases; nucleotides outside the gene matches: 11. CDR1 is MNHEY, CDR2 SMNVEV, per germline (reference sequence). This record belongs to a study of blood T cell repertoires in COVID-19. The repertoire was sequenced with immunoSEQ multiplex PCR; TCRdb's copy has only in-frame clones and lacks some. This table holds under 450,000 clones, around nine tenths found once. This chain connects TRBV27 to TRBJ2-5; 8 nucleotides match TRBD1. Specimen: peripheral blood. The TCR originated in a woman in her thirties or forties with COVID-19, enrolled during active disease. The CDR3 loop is CASRVQGAHGETQYF. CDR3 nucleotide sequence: TGTGCCAGCAGGGTCCAGGGGGCCCACGGGGAGACCCAGTACTTC.